This TCR beta chain was recovered during a study of T cell responses to AZD1222 COVID-19 vaccine. Assay used: immunoSEQ multiplex PCR; TCRdb lists only in-frame clones, some missing. Of about 130,000 clones listed, 90% were seen once; the top ten hold around 7%. The CDR3 consists of 14 residues. Trimming removed 5 bases from V and 5 bases from J; junction bases left unmatched: 5. Germline-derived CDR1 and CDR2 are LGHNT and FRNRAP. The V gene is TRBV12-5, the J gene TRBJ1-1; 10 positions agree with TRBD1. This TCR derives from an adult in good health. The source material was peripheral blood, sampled on day 0 of AZD1222 vaccination. The CDR3 DNA reads as TGTGCTAGTGGTCCCGGGACAGGGGAAACTGAAGCTTTCTTT. Protein product: CASGPGTGETEAFF. Based on the CDR3 plus reference TRBV12-5 and TRBJ1-1, the full variable domain is DARVTQTPRHKVTEMGQEVTMRCQPILGHNTVFWYRQTMMQGLELLAYFRNRAPLDDSGMPKDRFSAEMPDATLATLKIQPSEPRDSAVYFCASGPGTGETEAFFGQGTRLTVV.